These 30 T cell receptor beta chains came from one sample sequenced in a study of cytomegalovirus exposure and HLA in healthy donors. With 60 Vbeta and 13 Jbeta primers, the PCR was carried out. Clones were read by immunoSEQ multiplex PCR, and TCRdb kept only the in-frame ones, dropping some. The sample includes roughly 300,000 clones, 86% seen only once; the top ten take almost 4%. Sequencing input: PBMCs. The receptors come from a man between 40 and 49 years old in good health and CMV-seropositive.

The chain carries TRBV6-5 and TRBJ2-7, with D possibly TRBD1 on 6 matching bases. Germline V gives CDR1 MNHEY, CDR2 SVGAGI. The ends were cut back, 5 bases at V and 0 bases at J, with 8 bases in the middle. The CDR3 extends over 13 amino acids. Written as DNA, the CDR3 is TGTGCCAGCAGTCGGGACAACTCCTACGAGCAGTACTTC. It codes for CASSRDNSYEQYF.

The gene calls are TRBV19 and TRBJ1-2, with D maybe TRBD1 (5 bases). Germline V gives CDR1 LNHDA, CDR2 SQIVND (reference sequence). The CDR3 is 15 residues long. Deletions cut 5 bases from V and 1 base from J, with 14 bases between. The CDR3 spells CASSPWSGHNYGYTF. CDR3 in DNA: TGTGCCAGTAGTCCCTGGTCTGGACATAACTATGGCTACACCTTC.

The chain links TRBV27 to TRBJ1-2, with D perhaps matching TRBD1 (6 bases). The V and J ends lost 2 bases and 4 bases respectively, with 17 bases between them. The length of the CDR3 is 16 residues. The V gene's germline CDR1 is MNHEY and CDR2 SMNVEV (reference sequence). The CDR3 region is CASSLGSNRGGYGYTF. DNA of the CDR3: TGTGCCAGCAGTTTAGGCAGCAATAGGGGGGGCTATGGCTACACCTTC.

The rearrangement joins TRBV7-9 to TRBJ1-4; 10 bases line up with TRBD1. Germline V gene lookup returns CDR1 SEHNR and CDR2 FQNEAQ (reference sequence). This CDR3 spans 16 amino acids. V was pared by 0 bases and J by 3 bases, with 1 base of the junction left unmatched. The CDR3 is CASSLAGQGANEKLFF. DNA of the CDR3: TGTGCCAGCAGCTTAGCTGGACAGGGGGCTAATGAAAAACTGTTTTTT.

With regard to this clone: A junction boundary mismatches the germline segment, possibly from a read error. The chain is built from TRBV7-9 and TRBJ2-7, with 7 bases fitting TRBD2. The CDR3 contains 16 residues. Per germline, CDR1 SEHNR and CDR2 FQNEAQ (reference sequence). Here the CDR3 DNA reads TGTTCCAGCAGCCAATATGGGGGGGAGGGCCCCAACGAGCAGTACTTC. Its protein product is CSSSQYGGEGPNEQYF.

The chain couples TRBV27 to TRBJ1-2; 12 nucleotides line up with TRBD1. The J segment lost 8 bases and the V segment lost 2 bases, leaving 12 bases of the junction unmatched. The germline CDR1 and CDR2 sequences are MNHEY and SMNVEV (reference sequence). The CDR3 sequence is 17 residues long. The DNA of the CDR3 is TGTGCCAGCAGTTTAGAGGGGACAGGGGGCGCGGGATACGGCTACACCTTC. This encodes CASSLEGTGGAGYGYTF.

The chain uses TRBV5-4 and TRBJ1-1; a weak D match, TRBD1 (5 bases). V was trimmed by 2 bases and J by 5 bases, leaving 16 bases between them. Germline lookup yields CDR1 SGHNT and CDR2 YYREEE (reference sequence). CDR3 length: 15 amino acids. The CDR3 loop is CASSFRAGGDTEAFF. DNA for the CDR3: TGTGCCAGCAGCTTTAGGGCCGGAGGGGATACTGAAGCTTTCTTT.

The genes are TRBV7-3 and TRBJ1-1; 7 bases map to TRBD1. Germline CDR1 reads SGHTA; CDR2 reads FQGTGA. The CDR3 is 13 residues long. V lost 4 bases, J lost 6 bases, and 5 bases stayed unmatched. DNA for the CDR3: TGTGCCAGCAGCTCCGGGACAGACGCTGAAGCTTTCTTT. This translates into CASSSGTDAEAFF.

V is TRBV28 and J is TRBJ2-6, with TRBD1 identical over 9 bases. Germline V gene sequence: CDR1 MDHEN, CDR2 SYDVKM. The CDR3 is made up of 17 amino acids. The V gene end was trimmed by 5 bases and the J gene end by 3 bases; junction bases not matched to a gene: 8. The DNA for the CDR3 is TGTGCCAGCAGTCCGGGACAGGGTTTCTTTGGGGCCAACGTCCTGACTTTC. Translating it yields CASSPGQGFFGANVLTF.

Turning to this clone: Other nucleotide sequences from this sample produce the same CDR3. This CDR3 is CASSQPGPTAYEQYF. Here the CDR3 DNA reads TGTGCCAGCAGTCAACCAGGTCCCACGGCCTACGAGCAGTACTTC. This chain links TRBV25-1 with TRBJ2-7; no clear D. Germline lookup yields CDR1 MGHDK and CDR2 SYGVNS. V was cut by 5 bases and J by 2 bases, with 16 bases left in between. The CDR3 length is 15 residues.

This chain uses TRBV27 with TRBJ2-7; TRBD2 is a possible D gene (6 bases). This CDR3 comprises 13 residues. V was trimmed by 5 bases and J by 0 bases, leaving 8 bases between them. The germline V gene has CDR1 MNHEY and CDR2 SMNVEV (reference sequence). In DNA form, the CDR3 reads TGTGCCAGCAGTCAGACTAGCTCCTACGAGCAGTACTTC. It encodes CASSQTSSYEQYF.

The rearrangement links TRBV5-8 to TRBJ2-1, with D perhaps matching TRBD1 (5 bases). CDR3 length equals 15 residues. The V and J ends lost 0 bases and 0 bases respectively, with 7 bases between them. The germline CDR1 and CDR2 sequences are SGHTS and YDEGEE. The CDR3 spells CASSLDRSSYNEQFF. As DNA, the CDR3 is TGTGCCAGCAGCTTGGACAGGAGCTCCTACAATGAGCAGTTCTTC.

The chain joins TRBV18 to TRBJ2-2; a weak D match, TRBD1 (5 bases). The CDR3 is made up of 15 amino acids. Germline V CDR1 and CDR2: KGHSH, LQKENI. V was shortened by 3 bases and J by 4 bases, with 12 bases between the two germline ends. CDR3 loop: CASSPVSGPTGELFF. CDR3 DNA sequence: TGTGCCAGCTCACCCGTTTCAGGGCCCACCGGGGAGCTGTTTTTT.

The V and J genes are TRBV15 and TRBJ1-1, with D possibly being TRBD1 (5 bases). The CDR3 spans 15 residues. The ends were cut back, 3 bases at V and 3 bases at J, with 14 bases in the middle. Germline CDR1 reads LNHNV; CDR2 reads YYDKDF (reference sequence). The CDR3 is CATSSWRGGDTEAFF. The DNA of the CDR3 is TGTGCCACCAGCAGCTGGCGGGGGGGGGACACTGAAGCTTTCTTT.

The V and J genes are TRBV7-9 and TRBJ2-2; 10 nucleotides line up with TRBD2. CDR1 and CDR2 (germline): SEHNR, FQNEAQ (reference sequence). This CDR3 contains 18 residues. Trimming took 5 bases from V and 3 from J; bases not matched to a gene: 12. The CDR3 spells CASSGERTSGIYTGELFF. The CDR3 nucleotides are TGTGCCAGCAGCGGGGAACGGACTAGCGGAATCTACACCGGGGAGCTGTTTTTT.

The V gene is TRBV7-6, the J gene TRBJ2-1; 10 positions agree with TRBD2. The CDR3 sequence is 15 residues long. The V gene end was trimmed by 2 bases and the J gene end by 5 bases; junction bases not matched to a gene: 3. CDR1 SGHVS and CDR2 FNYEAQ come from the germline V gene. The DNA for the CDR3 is TGTGCCAGCAGCTTAAATAGCGGGGGGAACAATGAGCAGTTCTTC. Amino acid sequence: CASSLNSGGNNEQFF. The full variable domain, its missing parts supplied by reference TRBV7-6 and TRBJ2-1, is GAGVSQSPRYKVTKRGQDVALRCDPISGHVSLYWYRQALGQGPEFLTYFNYEAQQDKSGLPNDRFSAERPEGSISTLTIQRTEQRDSAMYRCASSLNSGGNNEQFFGPGTRLTVL.

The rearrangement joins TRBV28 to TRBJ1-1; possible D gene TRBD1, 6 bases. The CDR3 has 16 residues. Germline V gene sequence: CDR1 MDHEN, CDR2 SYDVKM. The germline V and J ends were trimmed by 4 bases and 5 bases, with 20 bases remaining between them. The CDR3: CASSSTGLLGRTEAFF. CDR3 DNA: TGTGCCAGCAGTTCTACAGGGCTATTGGGTCGAACTGAAGCTTTCTTT.

The CDR3 coding sequence is TGCAGCGTTGCAGGGATGGAGGGGGCGATGGACACCGGGGAGCTGTTTTTT. Its protein product is CSVAGMEGAMDTGELFF. The gene calls are TRBV29-1 and TRBJ2-2; D may be TRBD1 (7 bases). V was pared by 4 bases and J by 3 bases, with 21 bases between. CDR3 length: 17 amino acids. Per the germline V gene, CDR1 is SQVTM and CDR2 is ANQGSEA.

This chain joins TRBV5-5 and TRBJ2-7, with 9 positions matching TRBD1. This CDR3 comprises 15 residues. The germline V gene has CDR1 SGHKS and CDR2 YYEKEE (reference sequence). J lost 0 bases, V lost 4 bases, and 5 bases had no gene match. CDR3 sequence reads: CASSGGTGSSYEQYF. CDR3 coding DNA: TGTGCCAGCAGCGGAGGGACAGGGAGCTCCTACGAGCAGTACTTC.

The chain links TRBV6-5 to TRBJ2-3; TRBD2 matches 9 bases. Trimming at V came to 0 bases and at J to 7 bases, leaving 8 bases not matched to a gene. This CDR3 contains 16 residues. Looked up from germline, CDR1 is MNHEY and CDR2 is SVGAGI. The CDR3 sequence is CASSYSGLAGINTQYF. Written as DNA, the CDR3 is TGTGCCAGCAGTTACTCTGGGCTAGCGGGAATAAATACGCAGTATTTT.

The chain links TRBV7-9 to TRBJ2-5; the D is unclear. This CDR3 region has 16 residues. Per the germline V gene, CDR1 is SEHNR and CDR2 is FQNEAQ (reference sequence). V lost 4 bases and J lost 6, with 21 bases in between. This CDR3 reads CASSSAPGPEGKTQYF. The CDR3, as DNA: TGTGCCAGCAGCTCCGCTCCGGGTCCAGAAGGAAAGACCCAGTACTTC.

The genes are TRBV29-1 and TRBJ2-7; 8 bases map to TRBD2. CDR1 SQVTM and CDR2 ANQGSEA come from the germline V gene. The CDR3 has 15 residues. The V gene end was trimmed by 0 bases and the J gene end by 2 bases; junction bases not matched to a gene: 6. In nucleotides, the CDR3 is TGCAGCGTTGAAGATGGGGCGGGAGGCCCCTACGAGCAGTACTTC. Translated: CSVEDGAGGPYEQYF.

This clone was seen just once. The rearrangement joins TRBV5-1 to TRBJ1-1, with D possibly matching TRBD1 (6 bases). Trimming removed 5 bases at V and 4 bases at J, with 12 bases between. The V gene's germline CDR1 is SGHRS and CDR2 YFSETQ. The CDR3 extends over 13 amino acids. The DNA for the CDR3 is TGCGCCAGCAGTGAGGGGGGGGTCACTGAAGCTTTCTTT. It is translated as CASSEGGVTEAFF.

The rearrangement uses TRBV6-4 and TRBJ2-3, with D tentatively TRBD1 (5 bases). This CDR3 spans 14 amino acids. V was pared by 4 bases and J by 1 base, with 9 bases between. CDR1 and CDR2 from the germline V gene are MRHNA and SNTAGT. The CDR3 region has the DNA TGTGCCAGCAGTGCCAGGGCCGGCACAGATACGCAGTATTTT. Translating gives CASSARAGTDTQYF.

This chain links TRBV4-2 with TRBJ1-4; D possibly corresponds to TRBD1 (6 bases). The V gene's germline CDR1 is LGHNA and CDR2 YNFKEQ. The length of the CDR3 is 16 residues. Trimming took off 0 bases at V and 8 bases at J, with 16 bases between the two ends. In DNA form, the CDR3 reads TGTGCCAGCAGCCAAGATGCGACCAGGGGCGGCGAAAAACTGTTTTTT. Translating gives CASSQDATRGGEKLFF.

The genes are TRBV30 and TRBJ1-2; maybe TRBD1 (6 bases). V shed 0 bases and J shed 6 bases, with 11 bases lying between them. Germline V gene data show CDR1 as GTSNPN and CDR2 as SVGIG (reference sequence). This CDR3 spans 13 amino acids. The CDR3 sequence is CAWSVRDINGYTF. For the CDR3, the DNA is TGTGCCTGGAGTGTAAGGGACATCAATGGCTACACCTTC.

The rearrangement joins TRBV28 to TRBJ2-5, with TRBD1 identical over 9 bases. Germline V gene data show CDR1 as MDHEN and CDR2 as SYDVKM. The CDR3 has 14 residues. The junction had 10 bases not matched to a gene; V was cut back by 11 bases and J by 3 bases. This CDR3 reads CAGGSGTGKETQYF. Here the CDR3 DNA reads TGTGCCGGGGGTTCGGGGACAGGGAAAGAGACCCAGTACTTC.

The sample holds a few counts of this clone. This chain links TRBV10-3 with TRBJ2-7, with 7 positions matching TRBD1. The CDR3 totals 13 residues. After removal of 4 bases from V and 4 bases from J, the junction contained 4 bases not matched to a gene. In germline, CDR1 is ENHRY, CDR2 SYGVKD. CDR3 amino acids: CAISGGTEYEQYF. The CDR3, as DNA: TGTGCCATCAGTGGGGGGACAGAATACGAGCAGTACTTC.

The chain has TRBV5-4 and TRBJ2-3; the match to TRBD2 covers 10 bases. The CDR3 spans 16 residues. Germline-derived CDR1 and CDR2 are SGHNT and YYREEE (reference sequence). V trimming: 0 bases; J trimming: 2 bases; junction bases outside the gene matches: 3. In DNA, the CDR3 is TGTGCCAGCAGCTTGGGGCTAGCGGGAGTCACAGATACGCAGTATTTT. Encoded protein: CASSLGLAGVTDTQYF.

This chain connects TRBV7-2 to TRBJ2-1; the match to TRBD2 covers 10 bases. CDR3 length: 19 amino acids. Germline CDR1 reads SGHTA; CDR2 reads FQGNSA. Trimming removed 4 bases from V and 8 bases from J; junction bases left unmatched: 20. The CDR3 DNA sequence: TGTGCCAGCAGCTGGGGGGCCTTTACCCTAGCGGGAGAGGGGTATGAGCAGTTCTTC. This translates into CASSWGAFTLAGEGYEQFF.